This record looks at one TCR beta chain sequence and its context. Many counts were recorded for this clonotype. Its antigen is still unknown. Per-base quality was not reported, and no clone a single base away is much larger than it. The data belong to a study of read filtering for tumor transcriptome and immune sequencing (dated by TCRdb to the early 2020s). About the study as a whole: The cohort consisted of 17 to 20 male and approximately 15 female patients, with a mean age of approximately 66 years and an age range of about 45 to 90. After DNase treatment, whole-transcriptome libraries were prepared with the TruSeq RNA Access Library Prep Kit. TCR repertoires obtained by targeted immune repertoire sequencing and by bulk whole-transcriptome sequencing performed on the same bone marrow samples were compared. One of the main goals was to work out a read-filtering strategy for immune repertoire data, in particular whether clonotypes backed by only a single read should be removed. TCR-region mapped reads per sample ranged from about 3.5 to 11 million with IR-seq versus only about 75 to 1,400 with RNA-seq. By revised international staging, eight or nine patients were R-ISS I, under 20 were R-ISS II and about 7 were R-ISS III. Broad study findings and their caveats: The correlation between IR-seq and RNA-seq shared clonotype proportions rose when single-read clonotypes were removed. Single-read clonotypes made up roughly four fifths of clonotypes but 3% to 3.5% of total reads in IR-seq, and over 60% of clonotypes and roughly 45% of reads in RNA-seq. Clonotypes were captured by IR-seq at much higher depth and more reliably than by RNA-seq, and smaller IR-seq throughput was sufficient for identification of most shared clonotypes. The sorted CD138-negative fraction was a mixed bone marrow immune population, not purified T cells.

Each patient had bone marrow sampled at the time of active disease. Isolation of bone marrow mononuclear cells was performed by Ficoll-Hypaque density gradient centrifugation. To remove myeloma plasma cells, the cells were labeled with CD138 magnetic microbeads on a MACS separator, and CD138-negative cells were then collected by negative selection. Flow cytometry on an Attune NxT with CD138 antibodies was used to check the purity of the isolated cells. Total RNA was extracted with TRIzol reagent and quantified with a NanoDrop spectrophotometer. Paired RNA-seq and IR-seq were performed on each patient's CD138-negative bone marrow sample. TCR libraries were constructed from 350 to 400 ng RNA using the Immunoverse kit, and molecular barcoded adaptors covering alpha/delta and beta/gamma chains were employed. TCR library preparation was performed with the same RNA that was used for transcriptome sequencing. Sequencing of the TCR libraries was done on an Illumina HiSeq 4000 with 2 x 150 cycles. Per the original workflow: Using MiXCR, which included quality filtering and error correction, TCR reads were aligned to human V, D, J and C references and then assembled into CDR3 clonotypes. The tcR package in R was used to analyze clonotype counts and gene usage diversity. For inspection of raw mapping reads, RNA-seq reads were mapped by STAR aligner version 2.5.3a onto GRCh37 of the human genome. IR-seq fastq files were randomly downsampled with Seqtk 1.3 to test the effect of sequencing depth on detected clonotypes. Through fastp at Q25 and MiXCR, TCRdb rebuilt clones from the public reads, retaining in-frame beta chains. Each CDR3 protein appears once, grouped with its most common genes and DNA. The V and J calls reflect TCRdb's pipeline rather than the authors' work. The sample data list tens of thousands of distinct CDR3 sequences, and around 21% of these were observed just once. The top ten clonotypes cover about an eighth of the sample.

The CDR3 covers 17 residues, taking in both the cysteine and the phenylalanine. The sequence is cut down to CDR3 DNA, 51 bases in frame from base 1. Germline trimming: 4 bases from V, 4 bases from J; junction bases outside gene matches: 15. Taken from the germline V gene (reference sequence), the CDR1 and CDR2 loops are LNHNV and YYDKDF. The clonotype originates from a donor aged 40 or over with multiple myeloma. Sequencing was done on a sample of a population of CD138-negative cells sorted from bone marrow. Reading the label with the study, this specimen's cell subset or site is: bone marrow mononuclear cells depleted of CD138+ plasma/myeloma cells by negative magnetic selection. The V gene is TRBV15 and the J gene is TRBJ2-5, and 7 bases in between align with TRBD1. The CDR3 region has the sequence CATSKHLTRTGRETQYF. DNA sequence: TGTGCCACCAGCAAGCACCTAACCCGGACAGGACGAGAGACCCAGTACTTC. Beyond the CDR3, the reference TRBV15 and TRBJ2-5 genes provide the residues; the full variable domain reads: DAMVIQNPRYQVTQFGKPVTLSCSQTLNHNVMYWYQQKSSQAPKLLFHYYDKDFNNEADTPDNFQSRRPNTSFCFLDIRSPGLGDTAMYLCATSKHLTRTGRETQYFGPGTRLLVL.